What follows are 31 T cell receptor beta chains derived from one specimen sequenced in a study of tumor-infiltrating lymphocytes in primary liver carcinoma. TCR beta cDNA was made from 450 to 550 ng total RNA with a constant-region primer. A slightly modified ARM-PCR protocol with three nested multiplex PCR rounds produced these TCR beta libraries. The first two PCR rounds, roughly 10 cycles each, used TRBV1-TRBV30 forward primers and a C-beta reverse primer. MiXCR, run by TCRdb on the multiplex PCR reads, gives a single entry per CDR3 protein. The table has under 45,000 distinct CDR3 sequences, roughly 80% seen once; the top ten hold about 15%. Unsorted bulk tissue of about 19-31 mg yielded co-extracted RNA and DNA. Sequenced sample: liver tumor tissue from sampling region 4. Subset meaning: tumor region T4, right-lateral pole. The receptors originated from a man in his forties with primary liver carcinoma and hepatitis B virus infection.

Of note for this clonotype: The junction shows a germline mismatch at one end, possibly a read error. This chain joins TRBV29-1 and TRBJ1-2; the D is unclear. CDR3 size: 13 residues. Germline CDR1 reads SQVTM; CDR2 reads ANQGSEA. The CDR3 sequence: CSIEVGRWNGYTF. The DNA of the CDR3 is TGCAGCATTGAAGTAGGCAGGTGGAATGGATACACCTTC.

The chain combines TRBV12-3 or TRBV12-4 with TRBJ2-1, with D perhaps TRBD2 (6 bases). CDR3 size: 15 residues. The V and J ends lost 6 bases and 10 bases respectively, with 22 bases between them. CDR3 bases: TGTGCCAGCAGCAAGACTGCCCGGGGGTCCAACGAGCAGTTCTTC. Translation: CASSKTARGSNEQFF.

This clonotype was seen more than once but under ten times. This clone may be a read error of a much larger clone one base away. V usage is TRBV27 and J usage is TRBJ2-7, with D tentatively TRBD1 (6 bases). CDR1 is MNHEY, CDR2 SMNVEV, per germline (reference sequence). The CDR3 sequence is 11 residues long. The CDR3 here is CTSIRAQGRYF. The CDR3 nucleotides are TGTACCAGCATCCGGGCACAGGGACGGTACTTC.

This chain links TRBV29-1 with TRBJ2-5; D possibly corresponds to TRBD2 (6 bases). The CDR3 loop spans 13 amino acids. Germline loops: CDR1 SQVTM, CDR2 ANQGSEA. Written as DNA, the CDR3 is TGCGGAGCCCCCGTGGGGACTCAAGAGACCCAGTACTTC. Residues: CGAPVGTQETQYF.

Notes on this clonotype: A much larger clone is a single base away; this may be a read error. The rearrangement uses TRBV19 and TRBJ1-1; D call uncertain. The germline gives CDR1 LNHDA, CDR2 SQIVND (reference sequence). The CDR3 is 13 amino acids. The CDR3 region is CASSITGDTDAFF. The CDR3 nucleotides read TGTGCCAGTAGTATTACTGGTGACACTGACGCTTTCTTT.

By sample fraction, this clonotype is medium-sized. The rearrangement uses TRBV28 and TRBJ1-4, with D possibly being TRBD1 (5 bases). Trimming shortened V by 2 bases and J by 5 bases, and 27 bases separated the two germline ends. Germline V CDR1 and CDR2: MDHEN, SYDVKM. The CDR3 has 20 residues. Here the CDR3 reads CASSLIGLVNTGVQNEKLFF. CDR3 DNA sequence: TGTGCCAGCAGTTTAATAGGTCTGGTGAATACGGGGGTCCAGAATGAAAAACTGTTTTTT.

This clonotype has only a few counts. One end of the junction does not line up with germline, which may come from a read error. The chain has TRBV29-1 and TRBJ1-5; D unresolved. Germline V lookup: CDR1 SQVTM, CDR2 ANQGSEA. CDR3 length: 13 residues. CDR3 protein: CSAGEGANQPQHF. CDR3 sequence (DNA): TGTAGTGCCGGAGAGGGAGCGAATCAGCCCCAGCATTTT.

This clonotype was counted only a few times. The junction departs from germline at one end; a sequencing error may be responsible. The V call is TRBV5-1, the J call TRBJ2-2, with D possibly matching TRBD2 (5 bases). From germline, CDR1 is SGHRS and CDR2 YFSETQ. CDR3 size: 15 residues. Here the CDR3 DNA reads TGCGCCAGCAGCTTGAGTCACTCGAACACCGGGGAGCTATTTTTT. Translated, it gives CASSLSHSNTGELFF.

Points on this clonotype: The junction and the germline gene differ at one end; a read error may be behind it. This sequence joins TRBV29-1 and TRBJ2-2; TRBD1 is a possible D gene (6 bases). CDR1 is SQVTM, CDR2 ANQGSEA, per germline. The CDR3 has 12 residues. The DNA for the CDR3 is TGCAGGGGTACCCAGGGGTCCGGGGAGCTGTCTTTT. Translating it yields CRGTQGSGELSF.

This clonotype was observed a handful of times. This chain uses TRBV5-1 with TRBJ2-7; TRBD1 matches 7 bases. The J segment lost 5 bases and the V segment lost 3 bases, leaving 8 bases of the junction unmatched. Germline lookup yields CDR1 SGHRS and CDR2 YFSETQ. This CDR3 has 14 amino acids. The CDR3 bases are TGCGCCAGCAGCTGGCAACAGGGGATTAACGAGCAGTACTTC. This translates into CASSWQQGINEQYF. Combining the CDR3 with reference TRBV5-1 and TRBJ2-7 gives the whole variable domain KAGVTQTPRYLIKTRGQQVTLSCSPISGHRSVSWYQQTPGQGLQFLFEYFSETQRNKGNFPGRFSGRQFSNSRSEMNVSTLELGDSALYLCASSWQQGINEQYFGPGTRLTVT.

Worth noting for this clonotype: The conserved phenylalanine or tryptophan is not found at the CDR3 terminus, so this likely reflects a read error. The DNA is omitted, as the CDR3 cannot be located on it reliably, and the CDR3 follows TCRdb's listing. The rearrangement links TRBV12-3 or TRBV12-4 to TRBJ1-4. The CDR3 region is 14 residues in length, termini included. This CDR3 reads CASSLSGVGGKLFS.

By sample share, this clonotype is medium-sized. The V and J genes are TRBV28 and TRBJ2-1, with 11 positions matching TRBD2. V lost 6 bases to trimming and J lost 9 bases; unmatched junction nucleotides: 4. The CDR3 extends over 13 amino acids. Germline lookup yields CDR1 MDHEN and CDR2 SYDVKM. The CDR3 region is CASSLGTSGEQFF. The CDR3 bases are TGTGCCAGCAGCCTCGGGACTAGCGGTGAGCAGTTCTTC.

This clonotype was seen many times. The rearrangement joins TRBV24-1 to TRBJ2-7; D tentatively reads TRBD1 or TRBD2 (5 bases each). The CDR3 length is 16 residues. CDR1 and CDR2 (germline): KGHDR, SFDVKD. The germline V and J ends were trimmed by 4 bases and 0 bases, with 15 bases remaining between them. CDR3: CATSDPGAGSSYEQYF. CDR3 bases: TGTGCCACCAGTGACCCTGGGGCAGGGAGCTCCTACGAGCAGTACTTC.

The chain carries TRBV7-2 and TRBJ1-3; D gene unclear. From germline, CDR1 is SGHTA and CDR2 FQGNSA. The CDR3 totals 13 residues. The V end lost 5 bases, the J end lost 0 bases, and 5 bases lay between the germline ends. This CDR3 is CASSPNSGNTIYF. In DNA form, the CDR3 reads TGTGCCAGCAGCCCGAACTCTGGAAACACCATATATTTT.

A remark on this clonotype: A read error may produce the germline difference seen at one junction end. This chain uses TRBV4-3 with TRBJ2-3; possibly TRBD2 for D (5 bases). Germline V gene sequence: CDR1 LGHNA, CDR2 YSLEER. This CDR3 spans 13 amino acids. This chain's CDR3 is CASSQDASTARYF. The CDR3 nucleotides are TGTGCCAGCAGCCAAGATGCTAGCACCGCGCGGTATTTT.

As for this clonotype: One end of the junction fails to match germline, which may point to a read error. CDR3 sequence (DNA): TGTGCCAACAGCACACCGAGTGGCGGGACCCGCGAGCAGTACTTC. Its translation is CANSTPSGGTREQYF. V and J are TRBV5-4 and TRBJ2-7; tentatively, D is TRBD2 (6 bases). The CDR3 is 15 residues long. Germline V gives CDR1 SGHNT, CDR2 YYREEE (reference sequence).

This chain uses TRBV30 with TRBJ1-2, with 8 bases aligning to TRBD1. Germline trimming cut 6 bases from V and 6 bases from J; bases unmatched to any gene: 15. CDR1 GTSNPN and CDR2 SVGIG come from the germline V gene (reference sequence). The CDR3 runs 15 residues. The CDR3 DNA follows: TGTGCCTGTCCCGGCTGGACAGGGTCGATGGATGGCTACACCTTC. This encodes CACPGWTGSMDGYTF.

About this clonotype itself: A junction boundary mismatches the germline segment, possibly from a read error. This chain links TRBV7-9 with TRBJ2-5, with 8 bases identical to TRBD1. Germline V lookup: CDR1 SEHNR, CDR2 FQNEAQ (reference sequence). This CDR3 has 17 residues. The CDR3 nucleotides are TGTGCCAGCAGCCTATGCGACAGGGGCTCATATCGGGAGACCCAATACTTC. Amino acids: CASSLCDRGSYRETQYF. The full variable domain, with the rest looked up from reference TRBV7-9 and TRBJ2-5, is DTGVSQNPRHKITKRGQNVTFRCDPISEHNRLYWYRQTLGQGPEFLTYFQNEAQLEKSRLLSDRFSAERPKGSFSTLEIQRTEQGDSAMYLCASSLCDRGSYRETQYFGPGTRLLVL.

This chain's CDR3 is CATFPRASGSCNEQFF. As DNA, the CDR3 is TGTGCCACCTTCCCAAGGGCTAGCGGGAGCTGTAATGAGCAGTTCTTC. The chain employs TRBV6-2 or TRBV6-3 and TRBJ2-1; 10 nucleotides agree with TRBD2. The CDR3 runs to 16 residues. The J segment lost 7 bases and the V segment lost 10 bases, leaving 16 bases of the junction unmatched. The germline V gene has CDR1 MNHEY and CDR2 SVGEGT.

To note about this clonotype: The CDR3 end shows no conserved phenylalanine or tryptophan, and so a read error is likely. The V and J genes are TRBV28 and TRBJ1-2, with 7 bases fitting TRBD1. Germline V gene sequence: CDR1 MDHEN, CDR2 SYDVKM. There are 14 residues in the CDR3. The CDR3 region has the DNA TGTGCCAGCACCTCGGGACAGCTCATCTATGTCTACACCATC. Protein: CASTSGQLIYVYTI.

DNA for the CDR3: TGTGCCAGCAGTCCCGGGGGCGGGGCGGGTCAGCTCCAACATTTT. Translating it yields CASSPGGGAGQLQHF. This chain joins TRBV6-6 and TRBJ1-5; weak D call: TRBD1 (6 bases). Per germline, CDR1 MNHNY and CDR2 SVGAGI (reference sequence). The CDR3 loop spans 15 amino acids. The ends were cut back, 5 bases at V and 16 bases at J, with 27 bases in the middle.

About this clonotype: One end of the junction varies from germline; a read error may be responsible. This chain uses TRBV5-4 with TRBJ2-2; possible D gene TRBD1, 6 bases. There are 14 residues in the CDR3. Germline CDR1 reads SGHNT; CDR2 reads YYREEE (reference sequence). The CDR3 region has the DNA TGTGCAAGCAGGCCAGGGGCGAACACCGAGGAGCTGTTTTTT. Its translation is CASRPGANTEELFF.

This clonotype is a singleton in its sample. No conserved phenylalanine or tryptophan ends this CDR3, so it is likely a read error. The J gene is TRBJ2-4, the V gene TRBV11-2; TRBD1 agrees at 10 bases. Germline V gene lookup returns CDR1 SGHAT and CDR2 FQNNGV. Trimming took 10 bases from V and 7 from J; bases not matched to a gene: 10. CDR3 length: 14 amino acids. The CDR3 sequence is CAIRSGTGDNIQYI. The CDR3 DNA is TGTGCCATCAGATCCGGGACAGGGGATAACATTCAGTACATC.

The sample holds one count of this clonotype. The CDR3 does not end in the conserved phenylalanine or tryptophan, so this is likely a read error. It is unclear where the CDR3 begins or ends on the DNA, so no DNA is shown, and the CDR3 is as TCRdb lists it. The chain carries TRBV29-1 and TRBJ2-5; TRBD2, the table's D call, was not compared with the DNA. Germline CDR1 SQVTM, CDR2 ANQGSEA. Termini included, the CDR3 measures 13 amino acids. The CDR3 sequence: CSSSADGQETRYL.

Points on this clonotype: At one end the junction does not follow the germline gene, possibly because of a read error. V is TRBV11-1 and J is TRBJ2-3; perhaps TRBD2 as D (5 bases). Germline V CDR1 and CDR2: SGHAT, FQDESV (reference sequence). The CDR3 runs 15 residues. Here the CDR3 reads CASNLSRESTDTKYF. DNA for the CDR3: TGTGCCAGCAATTTGTCGAGGGAGAGCACAGATACGAAGTATTTT.

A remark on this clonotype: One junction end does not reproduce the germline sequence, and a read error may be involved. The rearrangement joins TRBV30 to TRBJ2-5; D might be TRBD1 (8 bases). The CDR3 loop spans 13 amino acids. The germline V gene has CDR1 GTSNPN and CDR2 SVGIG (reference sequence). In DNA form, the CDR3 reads TGTGCCTTAATCACAGGGGGGGCAGAGACCCAGAACTTC. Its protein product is CALITGGAETQNF.

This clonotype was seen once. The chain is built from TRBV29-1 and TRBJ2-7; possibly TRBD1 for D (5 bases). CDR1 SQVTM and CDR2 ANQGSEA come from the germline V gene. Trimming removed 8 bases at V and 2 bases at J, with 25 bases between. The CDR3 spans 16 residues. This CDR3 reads CSSMTSGACTPYEQYF. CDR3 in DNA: TGCAGCTCCATGACATCTGGGGCCTGCACTCCCTACGAGCAGTACTTC.

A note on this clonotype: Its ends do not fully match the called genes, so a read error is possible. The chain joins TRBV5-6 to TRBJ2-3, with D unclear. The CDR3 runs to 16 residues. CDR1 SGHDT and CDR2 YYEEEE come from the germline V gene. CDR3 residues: CASSLEKGRTWDTQYF. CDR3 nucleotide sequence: TGTGCCAGCAGTTTGGAGAAGGGCAGGACGTGGGATACGCAGTATTTT.

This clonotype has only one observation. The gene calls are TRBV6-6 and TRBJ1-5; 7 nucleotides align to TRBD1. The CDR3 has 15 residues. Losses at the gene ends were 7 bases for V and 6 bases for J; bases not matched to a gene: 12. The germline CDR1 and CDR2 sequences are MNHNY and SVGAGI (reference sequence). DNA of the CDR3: TGTGCCAGCAATCCAGGGGGGGGGGCGGGTCAGCCCCAGCATTTT. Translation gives CASNPGGGAGQPQHF.

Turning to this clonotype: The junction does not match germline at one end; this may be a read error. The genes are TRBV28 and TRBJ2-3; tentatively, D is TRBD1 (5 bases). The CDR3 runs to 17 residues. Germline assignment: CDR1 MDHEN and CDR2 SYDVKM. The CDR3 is CASSFQGKGVGTDTQYF. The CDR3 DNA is TGTGCAAGCAGTTTCCAGGGAAAGGGTGTGGGCACAGATACGCAGTATTTT.

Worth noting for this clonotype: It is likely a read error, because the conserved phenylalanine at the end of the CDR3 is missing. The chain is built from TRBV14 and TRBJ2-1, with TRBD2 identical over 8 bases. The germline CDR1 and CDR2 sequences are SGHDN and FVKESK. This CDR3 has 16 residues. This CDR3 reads CVSSTVAGWVNNEQFY. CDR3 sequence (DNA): TGTGTCAGCAGTACCGTAGCGGGATGGGTAAACAATGAGCAGTTCTAC.